This note documents a single TCR beta chain sequence. The source of the sample is a study of blood T cell repertoires in COVID-19. Across the whole study: Whether acute or convalescent, the COVID-19 samples came from the United States, Italy and Spain. T cells, B-cell-depleted T cells, or PBMCs provided the cDNA or gDNA that served as material.

Under the authors' procedure: By means of reference gene primer amplification, nucleated cell counts were estimated. TCRdb's copy holds only in-frame clones and misses some; the assay was immunoSEQ multiplex PCR. Clone size and the V and J calls come from that table; the DNA yielded D and trimming. The sample contains about 100,000 clones, 70% to 85% of which appear only once. Trimming pared 0 bases from V and 7 bases from J, leaving 16 bases between. Germline assignment: CDR1 GTSNPN and CDR2 SVGIG (reference sequence). There are 16 residues in the CDR3. This chain joins TRBV30 and TRBJ1-6; D is possibly TRBD1 (6 bases). The sample comprised peripheral blood. The receptor was isolated from a woman older than 75 with active or convalescent COVID-19. The CDR3 DNA is TGTGCCTGGAGTGTAAGTCTTGGTAGGGGGAATTCACCCCTCCACTTT. Translation gives CAWSVSLGRGNSPLHF.